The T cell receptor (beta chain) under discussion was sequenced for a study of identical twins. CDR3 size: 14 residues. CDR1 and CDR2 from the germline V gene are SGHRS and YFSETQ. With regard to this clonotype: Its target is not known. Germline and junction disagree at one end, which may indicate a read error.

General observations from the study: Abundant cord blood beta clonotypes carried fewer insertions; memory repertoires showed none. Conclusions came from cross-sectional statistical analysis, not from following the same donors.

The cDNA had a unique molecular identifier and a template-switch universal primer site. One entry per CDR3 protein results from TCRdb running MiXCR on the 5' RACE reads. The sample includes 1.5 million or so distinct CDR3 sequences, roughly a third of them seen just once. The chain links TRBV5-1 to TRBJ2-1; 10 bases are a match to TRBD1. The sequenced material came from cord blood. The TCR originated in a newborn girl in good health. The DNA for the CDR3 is TGCGCCAGCGGCTTGGGACAGGGGCACAATGTGCAGTTCTTC. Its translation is CASGLGQGHNVQFF.